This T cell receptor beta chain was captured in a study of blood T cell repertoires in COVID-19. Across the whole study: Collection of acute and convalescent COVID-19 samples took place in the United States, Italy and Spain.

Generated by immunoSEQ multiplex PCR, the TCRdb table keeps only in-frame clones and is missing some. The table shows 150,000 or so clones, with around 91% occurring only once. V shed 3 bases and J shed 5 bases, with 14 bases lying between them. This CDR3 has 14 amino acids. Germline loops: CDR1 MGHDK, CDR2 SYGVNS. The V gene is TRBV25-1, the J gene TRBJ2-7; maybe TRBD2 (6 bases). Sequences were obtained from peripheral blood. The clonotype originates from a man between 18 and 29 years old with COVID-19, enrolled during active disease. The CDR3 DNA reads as TGTGCCAGCAGTGATTACGGGGGAAGCCACGAGCAGTACTTC. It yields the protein CASSDYGGSHEQYF.